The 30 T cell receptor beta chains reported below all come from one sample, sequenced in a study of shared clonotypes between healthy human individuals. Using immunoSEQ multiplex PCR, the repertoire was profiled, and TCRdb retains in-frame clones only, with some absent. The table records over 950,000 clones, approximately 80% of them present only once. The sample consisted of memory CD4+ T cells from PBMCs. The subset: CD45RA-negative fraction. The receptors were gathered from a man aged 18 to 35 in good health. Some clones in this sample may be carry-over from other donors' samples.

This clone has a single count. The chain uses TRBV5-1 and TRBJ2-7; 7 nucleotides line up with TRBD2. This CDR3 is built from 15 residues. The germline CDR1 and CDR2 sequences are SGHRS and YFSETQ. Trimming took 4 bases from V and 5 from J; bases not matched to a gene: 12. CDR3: CASSPTASGPNEQYF. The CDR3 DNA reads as TGCGCCAGCAGCCCGACCGCTAGCGGTCCGAACGAGCAGTACTTC. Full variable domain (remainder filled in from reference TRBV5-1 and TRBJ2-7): KAGVTQTPRYLIKTRGQQVTLSCSPISGHRSVSWYQQTPGQGLQFLFEYFSETQRNKGNFPGRFSGRQFSNSRSEMNVSTLELGDSALYLCASSPTASGPNEQYFGPGTRLTVT.

The CDR3 sequence: CASSSDRGDHEQYF. In DNA form, the CDR3 reads TGTGCCAGCAGCTCGGACAGGGGGGACCACGAGCAGTACTTC. V usage is TRBV7-9 and J usage is TRBJ2-7; 10 positions match TRBD1. CDR1 is SEHNR and CDR2 is FQNEAQ in the germline V gene (reference sequence). CDR3 length equals 14 residues. Trimming cost V 4 bases and J 5 bases; bases outside gene matches: 5.

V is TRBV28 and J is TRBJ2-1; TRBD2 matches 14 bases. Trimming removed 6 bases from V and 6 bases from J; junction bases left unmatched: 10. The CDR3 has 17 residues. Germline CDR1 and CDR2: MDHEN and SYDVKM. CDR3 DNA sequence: TGTGCCAGCAGCCAGGGACTAGCGGGAGAGGTCGGCAATGAGCAGTTCTTC. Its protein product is CASSQGLAGEVGNEQFF.

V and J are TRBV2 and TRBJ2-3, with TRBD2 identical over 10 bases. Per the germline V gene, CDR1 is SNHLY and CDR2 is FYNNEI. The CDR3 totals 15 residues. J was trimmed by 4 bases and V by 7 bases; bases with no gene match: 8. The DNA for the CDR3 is TGTGCCAGCAAGTCAGCGGGAGGGCCTTCAGATACGCAGTATTTT. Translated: CASKSAGGPSDTQYF.

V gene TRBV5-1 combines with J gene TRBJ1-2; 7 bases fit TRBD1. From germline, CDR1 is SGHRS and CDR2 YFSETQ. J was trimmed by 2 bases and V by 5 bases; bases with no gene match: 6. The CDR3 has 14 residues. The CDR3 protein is CASSPDRINYGYTF. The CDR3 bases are TGCGCCAGCAGTCCGGACAGGATAAACTATGGCTACACCTTC.

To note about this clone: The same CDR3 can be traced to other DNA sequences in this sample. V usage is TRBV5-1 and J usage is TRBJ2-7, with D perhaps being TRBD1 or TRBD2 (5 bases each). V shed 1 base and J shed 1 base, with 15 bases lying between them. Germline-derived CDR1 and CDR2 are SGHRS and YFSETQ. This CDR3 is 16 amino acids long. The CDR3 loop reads CASSLSGTGSSYEQYF. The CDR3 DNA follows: TGCGCCAGCAGCTTGTCCGGGACGGGTTCTTCCTACGAGCAGTACTTC.

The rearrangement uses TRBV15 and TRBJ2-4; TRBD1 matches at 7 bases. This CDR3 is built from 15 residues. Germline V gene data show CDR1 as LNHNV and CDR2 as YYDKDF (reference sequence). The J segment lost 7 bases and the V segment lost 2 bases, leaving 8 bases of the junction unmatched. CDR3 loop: CATSRQKGAGNIQYF. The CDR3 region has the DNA TGTGCCACCAGCAGACAGAAGGGGGCCGGGAACATTCAGTACTTC. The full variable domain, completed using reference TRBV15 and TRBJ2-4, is DAMVIQNPRYQVTQFGKPVTLSCSQTLNHNVMYWYQQKSSQAPKLLFHYYDKDFNNEADTPDNFQSRRPNTSFCFLDIRSPGLGDTAMYLCATSRQKGAGNIQYFGAGTRLSVL.

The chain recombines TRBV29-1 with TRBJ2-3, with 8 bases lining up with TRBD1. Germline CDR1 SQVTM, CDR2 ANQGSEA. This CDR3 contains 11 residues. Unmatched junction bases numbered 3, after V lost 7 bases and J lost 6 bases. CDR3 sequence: CSGHRGDTQYF. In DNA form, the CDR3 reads TGCAGCGGTCACAGGGGGGATACGCAGTATTTT.

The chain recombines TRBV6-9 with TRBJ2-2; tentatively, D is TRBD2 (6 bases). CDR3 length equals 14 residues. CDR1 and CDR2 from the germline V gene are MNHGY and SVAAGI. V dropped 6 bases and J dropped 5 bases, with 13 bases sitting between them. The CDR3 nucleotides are TGTGCCAGCAGGGGGATAGCGGAGACCGGGGAGCTGTTTTTT. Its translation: CASRGIAETGELFF.

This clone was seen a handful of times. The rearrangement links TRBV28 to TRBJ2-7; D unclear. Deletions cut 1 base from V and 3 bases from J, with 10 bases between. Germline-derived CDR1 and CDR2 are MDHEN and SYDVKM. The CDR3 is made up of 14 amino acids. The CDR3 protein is CASSLYAPGYEQYF. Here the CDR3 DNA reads TGTGCCAGCAGTTTATATGCCCCGGGCTACGAGCAGTACTTC.

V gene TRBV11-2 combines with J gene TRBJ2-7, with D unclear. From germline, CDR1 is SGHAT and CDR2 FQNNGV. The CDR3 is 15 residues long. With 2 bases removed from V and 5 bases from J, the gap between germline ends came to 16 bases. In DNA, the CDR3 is TGTGCCAGCAGCTTACAGCGTTCAGTGGTCAACGAGCAGTACTTC. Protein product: CASSLQRSVVNEQYF.

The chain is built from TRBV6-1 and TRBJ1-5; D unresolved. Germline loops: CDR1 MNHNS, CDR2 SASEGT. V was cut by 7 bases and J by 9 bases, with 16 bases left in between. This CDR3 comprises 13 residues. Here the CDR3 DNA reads TGTGCCAGCACCGTTTCGGGGATCTCGCCCCAGCATTTT. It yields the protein CASTVSGISPQHF.

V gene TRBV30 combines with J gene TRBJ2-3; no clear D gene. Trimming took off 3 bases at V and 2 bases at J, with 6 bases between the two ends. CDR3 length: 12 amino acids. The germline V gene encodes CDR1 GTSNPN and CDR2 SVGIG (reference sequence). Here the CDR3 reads CAWRETTDTQYF. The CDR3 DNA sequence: TGTGCCTGGAGAGAAACCACAGATACGCAGTATTTT.

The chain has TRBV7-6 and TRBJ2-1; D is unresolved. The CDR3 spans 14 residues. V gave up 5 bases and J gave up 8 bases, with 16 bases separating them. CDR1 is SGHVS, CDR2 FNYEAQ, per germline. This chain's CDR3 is CASSPLSAMHEQFF. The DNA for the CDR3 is TGTGCCAGCAGCCCCCTATCCGCTATGCATGAGCAGTTCTTC.

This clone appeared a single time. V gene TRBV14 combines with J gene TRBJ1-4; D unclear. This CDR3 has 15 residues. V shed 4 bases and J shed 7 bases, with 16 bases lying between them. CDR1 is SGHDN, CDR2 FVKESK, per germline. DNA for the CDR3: TGTGCCAGCAGCCCCCGTTATGGGGAAGGTGAAAAACTGTTTTTT. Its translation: CASSPRYGEGEKLFF.

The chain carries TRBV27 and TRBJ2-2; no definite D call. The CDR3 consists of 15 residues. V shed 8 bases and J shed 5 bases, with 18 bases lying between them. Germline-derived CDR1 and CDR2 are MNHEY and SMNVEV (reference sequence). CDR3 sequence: CASYTTGGSTGELFF. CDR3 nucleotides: TGTGCCAGCTACACCACGGGTGGATCTACCGGGGAGCTGTTTTTT.

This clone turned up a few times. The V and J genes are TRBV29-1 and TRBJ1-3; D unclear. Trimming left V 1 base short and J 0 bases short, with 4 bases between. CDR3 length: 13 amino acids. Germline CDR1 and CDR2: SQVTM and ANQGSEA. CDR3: CSVEGSSGNTIYF. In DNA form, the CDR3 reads TGCAGCGTTGAAGGCAGCTCTGGAAACACCATATATTTT.

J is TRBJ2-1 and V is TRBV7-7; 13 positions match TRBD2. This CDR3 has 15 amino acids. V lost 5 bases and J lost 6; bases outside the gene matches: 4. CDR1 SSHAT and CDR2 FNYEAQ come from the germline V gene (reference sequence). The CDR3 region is CASSLGLAGLNEQFF. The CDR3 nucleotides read TGTGCCAGCAGCCTGGGACTAGCGGGACTCAATGAGCAGTTCTTC.

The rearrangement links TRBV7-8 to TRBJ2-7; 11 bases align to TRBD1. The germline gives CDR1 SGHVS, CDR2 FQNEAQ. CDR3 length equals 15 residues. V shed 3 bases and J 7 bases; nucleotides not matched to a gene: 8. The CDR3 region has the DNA TGTGCCAGCAGCTTGGACAGGGGGCATTTGGGGGAGCAGTACTTC. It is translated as CASSLDRGHLGEQYF.

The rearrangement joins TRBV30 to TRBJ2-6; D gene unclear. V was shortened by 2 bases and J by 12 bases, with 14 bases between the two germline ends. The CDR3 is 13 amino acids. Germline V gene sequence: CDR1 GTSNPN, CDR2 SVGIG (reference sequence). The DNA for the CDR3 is TGTGCCTGGAGTTTCTCAGGCGGACGCGTCCTGACTTTC. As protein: CAWSFSGGRVLTF.

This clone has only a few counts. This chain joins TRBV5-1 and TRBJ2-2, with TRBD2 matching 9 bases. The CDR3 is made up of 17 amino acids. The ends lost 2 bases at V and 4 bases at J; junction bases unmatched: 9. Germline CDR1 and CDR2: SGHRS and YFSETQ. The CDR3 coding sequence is TGCGCCAGCAGCTTTTATAGCGGGAGCGGTTCCACCGGGGAGCTGTTTTTT. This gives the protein CASSFYSGSGSTGELFF. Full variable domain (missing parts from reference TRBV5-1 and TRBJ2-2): KAGVTQTPRYLIKTRGQQVTLSCSPISGHRSVSWYQQTPGQGLQFLFEYFSETQRNKGNFPGRFSGRQFSNSRSEMNVSTLELGDSALYLCASSFYSGSGSTGELFFGEGSRLTVL.

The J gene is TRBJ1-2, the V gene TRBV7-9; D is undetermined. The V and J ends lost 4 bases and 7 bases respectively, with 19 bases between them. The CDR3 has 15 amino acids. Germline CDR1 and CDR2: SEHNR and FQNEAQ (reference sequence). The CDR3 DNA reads TGTGCCAGCAGCTACAACGCCGGGTCCGGCGTTGGCTACACCTTC. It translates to CASSYNAGSGVGYTF.

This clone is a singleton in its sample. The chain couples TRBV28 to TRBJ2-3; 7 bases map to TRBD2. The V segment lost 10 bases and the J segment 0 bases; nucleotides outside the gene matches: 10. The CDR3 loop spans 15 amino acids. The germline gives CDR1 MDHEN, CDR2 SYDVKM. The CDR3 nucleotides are TGTGCCATTGGGGGGAGGGCTACTAGCACAGATACGCAGTATTTT. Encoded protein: CAIGGRATSTDTQYF.

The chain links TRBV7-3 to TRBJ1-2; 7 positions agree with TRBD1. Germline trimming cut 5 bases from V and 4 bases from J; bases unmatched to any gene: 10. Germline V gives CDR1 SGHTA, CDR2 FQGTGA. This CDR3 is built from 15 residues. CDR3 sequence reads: CASSPQGGSVYGYTF. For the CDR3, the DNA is TGTGCCAGCAGCCCGCAGGGGGGGAGTGTCTATGGCTACACCTTC. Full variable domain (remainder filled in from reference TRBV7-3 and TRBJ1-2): GAGVSQTPSNKVTEKGKYVELRCDPISGHTALYWYRQSLGQGPEFLIYFQGTGAADDSGLPNDRFFAVRPEGSVSTLKIQRTERGDSAVYLCASSPQGGSVYGYTFGSGTRLTVV.

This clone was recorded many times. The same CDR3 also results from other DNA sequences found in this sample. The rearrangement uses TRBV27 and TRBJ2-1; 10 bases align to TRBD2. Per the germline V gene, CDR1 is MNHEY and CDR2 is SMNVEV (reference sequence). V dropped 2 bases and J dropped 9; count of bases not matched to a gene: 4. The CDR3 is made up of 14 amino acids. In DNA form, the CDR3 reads TGTGCCAGCAGTTTAACAAGACTAGCGGGTGAGCAGTTCTTC. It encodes CASSLTRLAGEQFF.

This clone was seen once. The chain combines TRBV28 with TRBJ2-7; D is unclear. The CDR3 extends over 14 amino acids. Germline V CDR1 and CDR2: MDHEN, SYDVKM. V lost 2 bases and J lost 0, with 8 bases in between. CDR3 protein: CASSLPRGSYEQYF. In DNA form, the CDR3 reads TGTGCCAGCAGTTTACCTAGAGGCTCCTACGAGCAGTACTTC.

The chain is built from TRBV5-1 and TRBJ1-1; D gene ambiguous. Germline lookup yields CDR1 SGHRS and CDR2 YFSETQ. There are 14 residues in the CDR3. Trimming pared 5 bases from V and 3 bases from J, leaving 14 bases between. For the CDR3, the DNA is TGCGCCAGCAGTTCTACGGGGTCGGACACTGAAGCTTTCTTT. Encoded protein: CASSSTGSDTEAFF. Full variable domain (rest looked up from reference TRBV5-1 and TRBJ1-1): KAGVTQTPRYLIKTRGQQVTLSCSPISGHRSVSWYQQTPGQGLQFLFEYFSETQRNKGNFPGRFSGRQFSNSRSEMNVSTLELGDSALYLCASSSTGSDTEAFFGQGTRLTVV.

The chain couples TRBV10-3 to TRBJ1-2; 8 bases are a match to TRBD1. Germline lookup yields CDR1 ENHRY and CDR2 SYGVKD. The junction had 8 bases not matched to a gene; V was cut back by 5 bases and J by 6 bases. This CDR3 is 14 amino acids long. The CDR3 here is CAISLDRDRNGYTF. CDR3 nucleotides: TGTGCCATCAGTTTGGACAGGGACAGGAATGGCTACACCTTC.

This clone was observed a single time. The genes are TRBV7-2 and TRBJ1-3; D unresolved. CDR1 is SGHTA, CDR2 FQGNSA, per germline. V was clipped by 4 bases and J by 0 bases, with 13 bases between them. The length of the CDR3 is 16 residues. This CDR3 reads CASSSRPISSGNTIYF. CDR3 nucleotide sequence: TGTGCCAGCAGCTCCAGACCGATTAGCTCTGGAAACACCATATATTTT.

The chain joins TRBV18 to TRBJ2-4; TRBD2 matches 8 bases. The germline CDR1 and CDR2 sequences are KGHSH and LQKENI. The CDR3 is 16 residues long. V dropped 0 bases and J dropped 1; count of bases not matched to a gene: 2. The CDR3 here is CASSPPSGSAKNIQYF. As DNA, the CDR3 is TGTGCCAGCTCACCACCCAGCGGGAGTGCCAAAAACATTCAGTACTTC.